Listed below are T cell receptor beta chains from one sample, sequenced in a study of blood T cell repertoires in COVID-19. The table came from immunoSEQ multiplex PCR; TCRdb's copy has only in-frame clones and leaves some out. This table holds approximately 90,000 clones, approximately 87% found once. Sequencing input: peripheral blood. The receptors derive from a human donor with acute or convalescent COVID-19. The donor label of this sample is uncertain. The CDR3 runs from the conserved cysteine through the conserved F or W. D genes are given only for firm matches.

J gene	V gene	D gene	CDR3 protein	CDR3 DNA
TRBJ1-1	TRBV11-2	TRBD1	CASSFHRGTFF	TGTGCCAGCAGCTTCCACAGGGGGACTTTCTTT
TRBJ1-5	TRBV5-1	.	CASSLDNDQPQHF	TGCGCCAGCAGCTTGGACAATGATCAGCCCCAGCATTTT
TRBJ2-5	TRBV27	TRBD2	CASRTGGPQETQYF	TGTGCCAGCAGGACGGGGGGGCCCCAAGAGACCCAGTACTTC
TRBJ1-1	TRBV3-1/TRBV3-2	.	CASSLADVMNTEAFF	TGTGCCAGCAGCCTAGCAGATGTAATGAACACTGAAGCTTTCTTT
TRBJ2-5	TRBV13	TRBD1	CASSLVGGTGGETQYF	TGTGCCAGCAGCTTAGTCGGTGGGACAGGGGGCGAGACCCAGTACTTC
TRBJ1-3	TRBV5-4	.	CASSEAPASGNTIYF	TGTGCCAGCAGCGAAGCCCCCGCCTCTGGAAACACCATATATTTT
TRBJ2-5	TRBV18	.	CASSPSTRGFQETQYF	TGTGCCAGCTCACCATCAACTAGAGGATTCCAAGAGACCCAGTACTTC
TRBJ1-4	TRBV30	.	CAFAPGDEKLFF	TGTGCCTTTGCCCCAGGGGATGAAAAACTGTTTTTT
TRBJ2-1	TRBV6-5	TRBD1	CASSRNRGEQFF	TGTGCCAGCAGTCGGAACAGGGGTGAGCAGTTCTTC
TRBJ1-1	TRBV6-5	.	CASSGQPMNTEAFF	TGTGCCAGCTCAGGACAGCCCATGAACACTGAAGCTTTCTTT
TRBJ1-2	TRBV18	TRBD1	CASSPPGQVGDGYTF	TGTGCCAGCTCACCCCCTGGACAGGTCGGTGATGGCTACACCTTC